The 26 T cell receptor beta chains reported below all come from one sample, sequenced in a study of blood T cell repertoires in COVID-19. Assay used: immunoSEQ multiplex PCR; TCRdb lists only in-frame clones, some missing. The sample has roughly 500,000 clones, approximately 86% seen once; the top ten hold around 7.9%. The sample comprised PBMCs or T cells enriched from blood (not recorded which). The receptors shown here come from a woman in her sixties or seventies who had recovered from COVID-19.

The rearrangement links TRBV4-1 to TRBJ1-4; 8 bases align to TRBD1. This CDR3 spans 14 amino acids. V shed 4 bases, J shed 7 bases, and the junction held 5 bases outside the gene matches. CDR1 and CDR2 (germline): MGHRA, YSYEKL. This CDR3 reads CASSRGQAGEKLFF. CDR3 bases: TGCGCCAGCAGCCGGGGACAGGCAGGTGAAAAACTGTTTTTT.

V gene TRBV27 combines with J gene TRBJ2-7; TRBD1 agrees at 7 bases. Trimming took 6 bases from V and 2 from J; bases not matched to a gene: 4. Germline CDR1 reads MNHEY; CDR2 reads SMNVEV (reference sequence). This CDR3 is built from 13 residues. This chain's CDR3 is CASRRGPTYEQYF. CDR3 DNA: TGTGCCAGCAGGAGGGGGCCTACCTACGAGCAGTACTTC.

CDR3 coding DNA: TGTGCCAGCAGCTTGGATAGGGGGCCCACTGAAGCTTTCTTT. Protein sequence: CASSLDRGPTEAFF. The chain employs TRBV5-5 and TRBJ1-1, with 7 bases that match TRBD1. Germline V gene data show CDR1 as SGHKS and CDR2 as YYEKEE (reference sequence). This CDR3 comprises 14 residues. V lost 0 bases, J lost 4 bases, and 3 bases stayed unmatched.

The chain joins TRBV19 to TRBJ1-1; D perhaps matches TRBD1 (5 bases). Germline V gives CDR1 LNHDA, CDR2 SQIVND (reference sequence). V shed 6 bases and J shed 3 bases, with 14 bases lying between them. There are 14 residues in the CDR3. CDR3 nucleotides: TGTGCCAGTAGCTCCAATTGGGGGGACACTGAAGCTTTCTTT. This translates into CASSSNWGDTEAFF.

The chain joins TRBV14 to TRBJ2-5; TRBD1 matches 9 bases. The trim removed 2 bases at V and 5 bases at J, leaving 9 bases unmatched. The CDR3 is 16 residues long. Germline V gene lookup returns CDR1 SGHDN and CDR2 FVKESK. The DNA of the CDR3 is TGTGCCAGCAGCCAAATGGGACAGGGTTGGTGGGAGACCCAGTACTTC. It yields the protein CASSQMGQGWWETQYF.

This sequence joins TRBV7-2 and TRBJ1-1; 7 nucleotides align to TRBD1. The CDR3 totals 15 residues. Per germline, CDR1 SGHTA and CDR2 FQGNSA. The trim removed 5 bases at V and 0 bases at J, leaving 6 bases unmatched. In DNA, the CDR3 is TGTGCCAGCAGCCGGGACAGTAGCATGAACACTGAAGCTTTCTTT. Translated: CASSRDSSMNTEAFF.

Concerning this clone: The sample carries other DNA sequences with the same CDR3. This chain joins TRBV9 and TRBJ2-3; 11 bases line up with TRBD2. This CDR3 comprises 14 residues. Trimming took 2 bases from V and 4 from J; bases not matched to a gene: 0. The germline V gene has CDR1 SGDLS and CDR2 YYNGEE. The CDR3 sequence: CASSVGLAADTQYF. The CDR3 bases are TGTGCCAGCAGCGTGGGACTAGCGGCAGATACGCAGTATTTT.

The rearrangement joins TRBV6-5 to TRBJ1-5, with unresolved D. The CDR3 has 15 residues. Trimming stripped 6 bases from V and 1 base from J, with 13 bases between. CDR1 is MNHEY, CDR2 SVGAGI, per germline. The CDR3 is CASSRAGLSNQPQHF. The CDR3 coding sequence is TGTGCCAGCAGCCGAGCGGGTCTGAGCAATCAGCCCCAGCATTTT.

The CDR3 here is CAWTIGGGGDTYNEQFF. CDR3 nucleotides: TGTGCCTGGACCATCGGGGGGGGCGGGGACACCTACAATGAGCAGTTCTTC. J is TRBJ2-1 and V is TRBV30, with 8 bases fitting TRBD2. Trimming took 4 bases from V and 2 from J; bases not matched to a gene: 13. CDR1 is GTSNPN, CDR2 SVGIG, per germline (reference sequence). The CDR3 is 17 amino acids. Combining the CDR3 with reference TRBV30 and TRBJ2-1 gives the whole variable domain SQTIHQWPATLVQPVGSPLSLECTVEGTSNPNLYWYRQAAGRGLQLLFYSVGIGQISSEVPQNLSASRPQDRQFILSSKKLLLSDSGFYLCAWTIGGGGDTYNEQFFGPGTRLTVL.

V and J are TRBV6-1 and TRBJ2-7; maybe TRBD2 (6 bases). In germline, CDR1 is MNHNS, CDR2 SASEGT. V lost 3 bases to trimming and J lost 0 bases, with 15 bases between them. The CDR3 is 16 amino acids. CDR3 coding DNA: TGTGCCAGCAGTGAGGAGGGCGGACCCTACTCCTACGAGCAGTACGTC. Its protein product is CASSEEGGPYSYEQYV.

Written as DNA, the CDR3 is TGTGCCAGCAGCCTACCCGGGGAGGGCACCGGGGAGCTGTTTTTT. This translates into CASSLPGEGTGELFF. The gene calls are TRBV28 and TRBJ2-2; 7 bases are a match to TRBD2. V was pared by 6 bases and J by 4 bases, with 8 bases of the junction left unmatched. The CDR3 length is 15 residues. CDR1 is MDHEN, CDR2 SYDVKM, per germline. Full variable domain (remainder filled in from reference TRBV28 and TRBJ2-2): DVKVTQSSRYLVKRTGEKVFLECVQDMDHENMFWYRQDPGLGLRLIYFSYDVKMKEKGDIPEGYSVSREKKERFSLILESASTNQTSMYLCASSLPGEGTGELFFGEGSRLTVL.

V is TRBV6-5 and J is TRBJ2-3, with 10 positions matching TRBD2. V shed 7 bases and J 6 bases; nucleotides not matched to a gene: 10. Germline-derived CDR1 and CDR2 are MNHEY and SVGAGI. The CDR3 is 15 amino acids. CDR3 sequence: CASNPAGGPGDTQYF. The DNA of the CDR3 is TGTGCCAGCAACCCAGCGGGGGGGCCCGGGGATACGCAGTATTTT.

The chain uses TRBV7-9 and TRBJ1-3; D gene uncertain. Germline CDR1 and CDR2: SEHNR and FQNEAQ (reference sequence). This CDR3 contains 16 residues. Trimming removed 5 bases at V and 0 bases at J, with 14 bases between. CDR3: CASSPLPTASGNTIYF. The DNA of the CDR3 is TGTGCCAGCAGCCCCCTCCCCACAGCCTCTGGAAACACCATATATTTT.

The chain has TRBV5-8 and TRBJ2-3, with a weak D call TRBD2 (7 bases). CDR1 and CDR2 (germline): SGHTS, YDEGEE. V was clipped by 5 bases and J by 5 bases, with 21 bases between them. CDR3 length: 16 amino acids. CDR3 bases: TGTGCCAGCAGACCCGGCCTGGGGGGGCGGGAAGATACGCAGTATTTT. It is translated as CASRPGLGGREDTQYF. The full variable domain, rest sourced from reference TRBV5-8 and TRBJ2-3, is EAGVTQSPTHLIKTRGQQATLRCSPISGHTSVYWYQQALGLGLQFLLWYDEGEERNRGNFPPRFSGRQFPNYSSELNVNALELEDSALYLCASRPGLGGREDTQYFGPGTRLTVL.

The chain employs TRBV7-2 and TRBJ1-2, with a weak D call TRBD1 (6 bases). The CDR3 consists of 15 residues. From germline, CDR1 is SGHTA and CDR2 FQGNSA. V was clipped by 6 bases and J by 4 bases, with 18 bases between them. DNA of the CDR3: TGTGCCAGCAGTCCTGGGGGCGGCCAGGGCTATGGCTACACCTTC. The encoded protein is CASSPGGGQGYGYTF. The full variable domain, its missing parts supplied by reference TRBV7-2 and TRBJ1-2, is GAGVSQSPSNKVTEKGKDVELRCDPISGHTALYWYRQSLGQGLEFLIYFQGNSAPDKSGLPSDRFSAERTGGSVSTLTIQRTQQEDSAVYLCASSPGGGQGYGYTFGSGTRLTVV.

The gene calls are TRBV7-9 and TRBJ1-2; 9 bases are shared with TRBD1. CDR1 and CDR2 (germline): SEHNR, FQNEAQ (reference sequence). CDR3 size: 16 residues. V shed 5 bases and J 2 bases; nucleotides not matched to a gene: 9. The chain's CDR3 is CASSRGTGPFNYGYTF. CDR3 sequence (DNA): TGTGCCAGCAGCAGAGGGACAGGGCCCTTCAACTATGGCTACACCTTC.

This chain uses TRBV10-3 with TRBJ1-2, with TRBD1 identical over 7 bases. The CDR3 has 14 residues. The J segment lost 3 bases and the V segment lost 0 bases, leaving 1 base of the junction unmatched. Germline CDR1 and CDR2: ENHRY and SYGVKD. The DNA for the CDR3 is TGTGCCATCAGTGAGTCAGGGGGCGACTATGGCTACACCTTC. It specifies CAISESGGDYGYTF.

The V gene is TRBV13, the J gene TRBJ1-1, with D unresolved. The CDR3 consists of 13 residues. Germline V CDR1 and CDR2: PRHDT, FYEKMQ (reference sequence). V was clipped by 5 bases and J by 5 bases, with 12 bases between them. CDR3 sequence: CASSPSSETEAFF. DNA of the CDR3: TGTGCCAGCAGCCCATCCTCCGAGACTGAAGCTTTCTTT.

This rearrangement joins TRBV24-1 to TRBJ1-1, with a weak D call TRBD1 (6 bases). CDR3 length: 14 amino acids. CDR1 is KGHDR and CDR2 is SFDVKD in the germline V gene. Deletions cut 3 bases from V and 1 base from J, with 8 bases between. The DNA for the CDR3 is TGTGCCACCAGTGATACAGGGAGGAACACTGAAGCTTTCTTT. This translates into CATSDTGRNTEAFF.

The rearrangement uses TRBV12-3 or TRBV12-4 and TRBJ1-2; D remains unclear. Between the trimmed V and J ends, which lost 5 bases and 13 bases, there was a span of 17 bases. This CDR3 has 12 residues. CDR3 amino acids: CASSPPRETGTF. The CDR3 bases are TGTGCCAGCAGTCCTCCTCGGGAGACGGGCACCTTC.

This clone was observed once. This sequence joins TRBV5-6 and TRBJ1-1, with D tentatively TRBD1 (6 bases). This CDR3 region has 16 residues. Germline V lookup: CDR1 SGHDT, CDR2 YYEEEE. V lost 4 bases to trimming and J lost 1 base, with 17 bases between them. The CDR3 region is CASSLALQGRNTEAFF. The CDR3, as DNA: TGTGCCAGCAGCCTGGCCCTACAGGGCCGGAACACTGAAGCTTTCTTT. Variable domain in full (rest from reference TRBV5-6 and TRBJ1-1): DAGVTQSPTHLIKTRGQQVTLRCSPKSGHDTVSWYQQALGQGPQFIFQYYEEEERQRGNFPDRFSGHQFPNYSSELNVNALLLGDSALYLCASSLALQGRNTEAFFGQGTRLTVV.

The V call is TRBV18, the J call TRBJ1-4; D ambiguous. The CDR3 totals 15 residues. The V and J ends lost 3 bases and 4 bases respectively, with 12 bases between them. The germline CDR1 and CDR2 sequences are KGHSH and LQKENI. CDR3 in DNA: TGTGCCAGCTCACCCCTCGGGGAGTTTAATGAAAAACTGTTTTTT. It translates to CASSPLGEFNEKLFF.

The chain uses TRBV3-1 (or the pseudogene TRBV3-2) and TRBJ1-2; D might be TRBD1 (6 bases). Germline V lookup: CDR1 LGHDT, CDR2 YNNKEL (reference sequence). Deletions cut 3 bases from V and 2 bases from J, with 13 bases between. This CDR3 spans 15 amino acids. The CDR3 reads CASSHTGKVNYGYTF. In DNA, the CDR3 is TGTGCCAGCAGCCATACAGGGAAAGTGAACTATGGCTACACCTTC.

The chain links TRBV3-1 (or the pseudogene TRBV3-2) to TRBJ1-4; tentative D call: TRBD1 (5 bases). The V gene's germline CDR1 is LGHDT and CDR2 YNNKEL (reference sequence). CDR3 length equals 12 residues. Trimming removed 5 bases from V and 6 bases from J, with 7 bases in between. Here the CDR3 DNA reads TGTGCCAGCAGCGCCAGGGATGAAAAACTGTTTTTT. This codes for CASSARDEKLFF.

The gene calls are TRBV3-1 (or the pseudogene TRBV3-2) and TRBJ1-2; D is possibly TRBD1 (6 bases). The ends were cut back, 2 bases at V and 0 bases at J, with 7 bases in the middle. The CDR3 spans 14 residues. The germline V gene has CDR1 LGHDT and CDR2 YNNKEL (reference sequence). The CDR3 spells CASSQRTANYGYTF. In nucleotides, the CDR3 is TGTGCCAGCAGCCAAAGGACAGCTAACTATGGCTACACCTTC.

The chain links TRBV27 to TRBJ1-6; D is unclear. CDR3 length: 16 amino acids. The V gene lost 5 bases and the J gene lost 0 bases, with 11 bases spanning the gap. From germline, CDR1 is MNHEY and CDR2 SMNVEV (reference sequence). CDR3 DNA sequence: TGTGCCAGCAGTATCGGACTCAGCTCCTATAATTCACCCCTCCACTTT. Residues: CASSIGLSSYNSPLHF.